The sequence of this T cell receptor (beta chain) was determined in a study of response to subunit inactivated influenza vaccine. This clonotype was counted only a few times. Its antigen is unknown. Using its own MiXCR run on the RT-PCR reads, TCRdb lists one record per CDR3 protein. The sample has 600,000 to 850,000 distinct CDR3 sequences, less than 15% seen once; the top ten hold about 7.4%. Study-wide results and caveats: Few additional T cells are recruited per seasonal influenza vaccination, authors suggested.

The sample was PBMCs from blood, taken around 14 days before vaccination. This receptor was taken from a man aged 45-65 years who received an inactivated influenza vaccine.

Here the CDR3 DNA reads TGTGCCACCAGTGATCGGCCAGATACGCAGTATTTT. This codes for CATSDRPDTQYF. V is TRBV24-1 and J is TRBJ2-3; D is ambiguous. The V end was cut by 3 bases, the J end by 4 bases, with 4 bases between. CDR1 is KGHDR and CDR2 is SFDVKD in the germline V gene. The CDR3 sequence is 12 residues long.